This T cell receptor beta chain stems from a study of cytomegalovirus exposure and HLA in healthy donors. The wider study: Of the donors genotyped, about 410 in all, about 80% fell in the Caucasian-associated ancestry cluster.

This clone came up once. Its antigen is not known. Overall study results and limits: CMV serostatus was the only immune exposure information that was available.

The PCR had 60 Vbeta and 13 Jbeta primers. Profiling relied on immunoSEQ multiplex PCR, and the TCRdb table lists in-frame clones only, not all of them. The sample lists 110,000 to 150,000 clones, about 74% occurring once. The junction had 11 bases not matched to a gene; V was cut back by 3 bases and J by 7 bases. Per the germline V gene, CDR1 is SQVTM and CDR2 is ANQGSEA. The CDR3 has 15 residues. Material: PBMCs. The receptor was isolated from a woman between 35 and 50 years old in good health and CMV-seronegative. The chain combines TRBV29-1 with TRBJ2-1, with 8 bases lining up with TRBD1. CDR3 region: CSVDPGQGLLNEQFF. CDR3 sequence (DNA): TGCAGCGTTGACCCTGGACAGGGCCTATTGAATGAGCAGTTCTTC.